The clone carrying this TCR beta chain was seen more than once but under ten times. What it binds is unknown. CDR1 is SGHRS, CDR2 YFSETQ, per germline. The CDR3 extends over 16 amino acids. Trimming pared 1 base from V and 0 bases from J, leaving 11 bases between. Primed by a sample-barcoded 5' primer and a J-beta primer mix, a second PCR proceeded for 7 to 11 cycles. TCRdb redid the calling of the 5' RACE reads with MiXCR, one entry per CDR3 protein. Here the sample spans 980,000 or so distinct CDR3 sequences, roughly 43% being singletons. This entry belongs to a study of blood T cells in healthy people across ages. At least 5.5 micrograms of total RNA were extracted per sample. Whole-study results and caveats: Naive and antigen-experienced cells could not be conclusively compared, given unsorted PBMCs.

V gene TRBV5-1 combines with J gene TRBJ2-4; D may be TRBD2 (6 bases). The receptor comes from a man younger than 40 in good health. The specimen was blood. The CDR3 protein is CASSLTGDQAKNIQYF. DNA of the CDR3: TGCGCCAGCAGCTTGACGGGGGACCAAGCCAAAAACATTCAGTACTTC.